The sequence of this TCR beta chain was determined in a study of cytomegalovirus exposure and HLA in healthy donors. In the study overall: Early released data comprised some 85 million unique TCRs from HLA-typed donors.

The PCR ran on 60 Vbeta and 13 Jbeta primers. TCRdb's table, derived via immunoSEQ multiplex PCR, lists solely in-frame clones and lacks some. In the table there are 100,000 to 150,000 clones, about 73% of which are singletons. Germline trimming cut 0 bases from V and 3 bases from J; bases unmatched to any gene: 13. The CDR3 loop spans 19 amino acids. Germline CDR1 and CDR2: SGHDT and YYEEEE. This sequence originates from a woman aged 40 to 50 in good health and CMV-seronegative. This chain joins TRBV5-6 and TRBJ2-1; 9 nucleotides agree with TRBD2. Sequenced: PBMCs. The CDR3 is CASSLARGLAITYYNEQFF. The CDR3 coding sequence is TGTGCCAGCAGCTTGGCCAGAGGACTAGCGATTACCTACTACAATGAGCAGTTCTTC.